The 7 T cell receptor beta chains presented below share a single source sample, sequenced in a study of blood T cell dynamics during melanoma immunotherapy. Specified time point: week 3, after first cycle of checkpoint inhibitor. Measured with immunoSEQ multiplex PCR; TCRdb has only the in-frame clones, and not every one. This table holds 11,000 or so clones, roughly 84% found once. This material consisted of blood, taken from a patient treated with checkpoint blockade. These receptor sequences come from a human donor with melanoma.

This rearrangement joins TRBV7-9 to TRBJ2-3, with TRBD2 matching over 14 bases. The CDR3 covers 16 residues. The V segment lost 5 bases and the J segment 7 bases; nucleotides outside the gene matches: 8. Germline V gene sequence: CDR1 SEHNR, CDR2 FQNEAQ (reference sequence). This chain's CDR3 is CASSHGLAGGQNTQYF. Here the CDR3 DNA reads TGTGCCAGCAGCCATGGACTAGCGGGGGGACAAAATACGCAGTATTTT.

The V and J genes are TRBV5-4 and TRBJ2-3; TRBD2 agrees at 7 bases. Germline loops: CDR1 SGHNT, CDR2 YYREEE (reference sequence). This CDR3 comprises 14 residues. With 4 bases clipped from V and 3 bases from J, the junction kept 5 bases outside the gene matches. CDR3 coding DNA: TGTGCCAGCAGCCCTTCGGGAGGTACAGATACGCAGTATTTT. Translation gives CASSPSGGTDTQYF.

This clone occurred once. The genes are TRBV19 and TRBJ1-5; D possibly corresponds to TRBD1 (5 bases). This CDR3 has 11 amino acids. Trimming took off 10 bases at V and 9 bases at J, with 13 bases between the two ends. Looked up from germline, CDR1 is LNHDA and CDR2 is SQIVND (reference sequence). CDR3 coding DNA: TGTGCCACCAACAGCGGGGGGCCCCAGCATTTT. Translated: CATNSGGPQHF.

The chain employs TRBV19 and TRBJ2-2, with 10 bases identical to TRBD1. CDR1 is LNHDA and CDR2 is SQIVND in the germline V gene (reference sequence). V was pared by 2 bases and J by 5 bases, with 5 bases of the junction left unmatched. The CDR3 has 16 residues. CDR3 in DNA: TGTGCCAGTAGTATATACGACAGGGGGCAGACCGGGGAGCTGTTTTTT. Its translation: CASSIYDRGQTGELFF.

CDR3 protein: CASSYASRKDTQYF. CDR3 DNA sequence: TGTGCCAGCAGTTACGCCAGTCGGAAGGATACGCAGTATTTT. The V and J genes are TRBV6-5 and TRBJ2-3, with D uncertain. CDR1 and CDR2 (germline): MNHEY, SVGAGI. CDR3 length equals 14 residues. Trimming removed 2 bases at V and 6 bases at J, with 12 bases between.

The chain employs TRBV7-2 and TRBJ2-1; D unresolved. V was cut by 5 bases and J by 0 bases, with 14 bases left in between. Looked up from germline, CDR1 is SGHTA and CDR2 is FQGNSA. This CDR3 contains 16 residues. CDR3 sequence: CASSPRLGVSYNEQFF. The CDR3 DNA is TGTGCCAGCAGCCCGCGTCTTGGGGTCTCCTACAATGAGCAGTTCTTC.

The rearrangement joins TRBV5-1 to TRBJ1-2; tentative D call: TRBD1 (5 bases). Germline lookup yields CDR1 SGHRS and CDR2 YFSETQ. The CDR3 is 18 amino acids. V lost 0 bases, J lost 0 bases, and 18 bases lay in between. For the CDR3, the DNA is TGCGCCAGCAGCTTGGGACCTACCGGGACTACAACTAACTATGGCTACACCTTC. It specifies CASSLGPTGTTTNYGYTF. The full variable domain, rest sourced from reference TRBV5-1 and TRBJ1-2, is KAGVTQTPRYLIKTRGQQVTLSCSPISGHRSVSWYQQTPGQGLQFLFEYFSETQRNKGNFPGRFSGRQFSNSRSEMNVSTLELGDSALYLCASSLGPTGTTTNYGYTFGSGTRLTVV.